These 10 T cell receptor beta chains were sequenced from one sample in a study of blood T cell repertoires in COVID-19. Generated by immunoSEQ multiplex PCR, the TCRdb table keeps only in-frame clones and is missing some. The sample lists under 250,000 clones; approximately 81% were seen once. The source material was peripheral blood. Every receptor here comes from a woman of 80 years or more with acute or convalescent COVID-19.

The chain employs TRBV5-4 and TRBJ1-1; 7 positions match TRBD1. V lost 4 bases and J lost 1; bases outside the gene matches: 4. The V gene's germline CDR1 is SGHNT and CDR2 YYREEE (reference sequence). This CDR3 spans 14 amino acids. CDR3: CASSLGQTNTEAFF. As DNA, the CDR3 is TGTGCCAGCAGCCTGGGACAGACGAACACTGAAGCTTTCTTT.

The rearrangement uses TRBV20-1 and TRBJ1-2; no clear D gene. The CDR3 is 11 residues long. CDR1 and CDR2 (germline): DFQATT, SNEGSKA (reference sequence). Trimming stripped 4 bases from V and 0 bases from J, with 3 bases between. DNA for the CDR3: TGCAGTGCTACAGCTAACTATGGCTACACCTTC. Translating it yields CSATANYGYTF.

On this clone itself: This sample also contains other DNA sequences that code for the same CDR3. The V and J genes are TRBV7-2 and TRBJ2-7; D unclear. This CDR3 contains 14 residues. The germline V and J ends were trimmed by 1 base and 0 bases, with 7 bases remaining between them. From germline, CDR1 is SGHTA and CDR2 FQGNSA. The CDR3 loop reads CASSLDWSSYEQYF. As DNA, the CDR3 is TGTGCCAGCAGCTTAGACTGGAGCTCCTACGAGCAGTACTTC.

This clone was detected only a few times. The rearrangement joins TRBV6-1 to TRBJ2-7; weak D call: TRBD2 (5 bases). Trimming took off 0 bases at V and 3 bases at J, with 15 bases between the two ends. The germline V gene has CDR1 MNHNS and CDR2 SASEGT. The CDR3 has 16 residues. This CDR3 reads CASSEAQPSAGYEQYF. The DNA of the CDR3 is TGTGCCAGCAGTGAAGCCCAACCCTCCGCGGGCTACGAGCAGTACTTC.

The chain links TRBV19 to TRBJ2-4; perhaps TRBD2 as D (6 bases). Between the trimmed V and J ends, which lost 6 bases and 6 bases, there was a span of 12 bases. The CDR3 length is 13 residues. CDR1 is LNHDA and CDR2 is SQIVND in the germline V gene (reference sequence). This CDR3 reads CASSGGEINIQYF. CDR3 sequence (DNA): TGTGCCAGTAGCGGGGGAGAAATAAACATTCAGTACTTC.

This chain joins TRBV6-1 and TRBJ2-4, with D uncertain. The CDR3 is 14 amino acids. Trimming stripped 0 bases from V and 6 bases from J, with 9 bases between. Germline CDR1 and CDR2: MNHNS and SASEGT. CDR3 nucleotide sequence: TGTGCCAGCAGTGAAGCGCTGGTCGGAAACATTCAGTACTTC. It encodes CASSEALVGNIQYF.

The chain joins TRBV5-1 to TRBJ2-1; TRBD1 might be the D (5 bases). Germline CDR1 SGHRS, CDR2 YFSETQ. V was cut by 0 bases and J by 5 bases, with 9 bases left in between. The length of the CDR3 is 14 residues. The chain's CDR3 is CASSLGTSHNEQFF. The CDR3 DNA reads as TGCGCCAGCAGCTTGGGGACATCCCACAATGAGCAGTTCTTC.

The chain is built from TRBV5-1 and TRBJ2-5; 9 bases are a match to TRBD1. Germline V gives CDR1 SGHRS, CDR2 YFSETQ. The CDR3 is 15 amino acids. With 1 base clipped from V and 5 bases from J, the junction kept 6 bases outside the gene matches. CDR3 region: CASSLRTGVGETQYF. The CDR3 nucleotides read TGCGCCAGCAGCTTGCGGACAGGGGTTGGGGAGACCCAGTACTTC.

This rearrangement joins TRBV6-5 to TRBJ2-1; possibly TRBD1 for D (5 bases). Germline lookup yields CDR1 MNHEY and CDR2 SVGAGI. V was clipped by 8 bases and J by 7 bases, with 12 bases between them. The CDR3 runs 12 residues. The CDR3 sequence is CASLGQSNEQFF. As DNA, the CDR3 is TGTGCCAGCCTTGGACAATCTAATGAGCAGTTCTTC.

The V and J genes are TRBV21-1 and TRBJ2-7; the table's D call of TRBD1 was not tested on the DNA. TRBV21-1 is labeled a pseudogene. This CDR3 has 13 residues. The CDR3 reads CASSKQGNDEQYF. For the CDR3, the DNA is TGTGCCAGCAGCAAACAGGGAAACGACGAGCAGTACTTC.